The rows below give T cell receptor beta chains drawn from one sample of a study of cytomegalovirus exposure and HLA in healthy donors. Produced via immunoSEQ multiplex PCR; TCRdb's table is partial and in-frame only. Its table records tens of thousands of clones. The sequenced material came from PBMCs. These receptor sequences come from a man under 40 in good health and CMV-seropositive. Both conserved end residues are part of each CDR3. Each record gives: J gene, V gene, CDR3 protein.

>TRBJ1-6|TRBV7-9
CASSTYPGQGYSPLHF
>TRBJ1-1|TRBV30
CAWRGGLLNTEAFF
>TRBJ2-5|TRBV5-6
CASSSAGWETQYF
>TRBJ2-1|TRBV5-8
CASSFIRSSDNEQFF
>TRBJ2-7|TRBV14
CASSPLGTGHEQYF
>TRBJ2-3|TRBV4-1
CASSQHRGLDTQYF
>TRBJ2-7|TRBV4-1
CASSHTSRGGAHEQYF
>TRBJ2-3|TRBV9
CASSVVGTSDTDTQYF
>TRBJ2-1|TRBV6-1
CASRAGPNSDNEQFF
>TRBJ2-7|TRBV30
CAWSVRGAGEQYF
>TRBJ2-5|TRBV5-6
CASSVGAGMETQYF
>TRBJ1-4|TRBV25-1
CASKRQGSANEKLFF
>TRBJ1-3|TRBV29-1
CSVGGLDSGVGNTIYF
>TRBJ2-2|TRBV6-5
CASTILANTGELFF
>TRBJ2-5|TRBV5-4
CASSLGQAGETQYF
>TRBJ1-4|TRBV30
CAWSTQKTASFVKLFF
>TRBJ2-7|TRBV25-1
CASSDGLAGAEQYF
>TRBJ1-1|TRBV5-4
CASSSGGQGLNTEAFF
>TRBJ1-1|TRBV7-3
CASSLGGTGTEAFF
>TRBJ1-3|TRBV28
CASSGTGGMTGNNIYF
>TRBJ2-3|TRBV19
CASSVAGTDTQYF
>TRBJ2-5|TRBV25-1
CASSSDKETQYF
>TRBJ2-5|TRBV15
CATSRDHGTSGRGETQYF
>TRBJ1-2|TRBV10-2
CASSDLSYGYTF
>TRBJ2-2|TRBV11-2
CASSLFTQGTVGELFF
>TRBJ2-7|TRBV29-1
CSVVGQGAYEQYF
>TRBJ1-1|TRBV10-1
CASSEEQSLNTEAFF